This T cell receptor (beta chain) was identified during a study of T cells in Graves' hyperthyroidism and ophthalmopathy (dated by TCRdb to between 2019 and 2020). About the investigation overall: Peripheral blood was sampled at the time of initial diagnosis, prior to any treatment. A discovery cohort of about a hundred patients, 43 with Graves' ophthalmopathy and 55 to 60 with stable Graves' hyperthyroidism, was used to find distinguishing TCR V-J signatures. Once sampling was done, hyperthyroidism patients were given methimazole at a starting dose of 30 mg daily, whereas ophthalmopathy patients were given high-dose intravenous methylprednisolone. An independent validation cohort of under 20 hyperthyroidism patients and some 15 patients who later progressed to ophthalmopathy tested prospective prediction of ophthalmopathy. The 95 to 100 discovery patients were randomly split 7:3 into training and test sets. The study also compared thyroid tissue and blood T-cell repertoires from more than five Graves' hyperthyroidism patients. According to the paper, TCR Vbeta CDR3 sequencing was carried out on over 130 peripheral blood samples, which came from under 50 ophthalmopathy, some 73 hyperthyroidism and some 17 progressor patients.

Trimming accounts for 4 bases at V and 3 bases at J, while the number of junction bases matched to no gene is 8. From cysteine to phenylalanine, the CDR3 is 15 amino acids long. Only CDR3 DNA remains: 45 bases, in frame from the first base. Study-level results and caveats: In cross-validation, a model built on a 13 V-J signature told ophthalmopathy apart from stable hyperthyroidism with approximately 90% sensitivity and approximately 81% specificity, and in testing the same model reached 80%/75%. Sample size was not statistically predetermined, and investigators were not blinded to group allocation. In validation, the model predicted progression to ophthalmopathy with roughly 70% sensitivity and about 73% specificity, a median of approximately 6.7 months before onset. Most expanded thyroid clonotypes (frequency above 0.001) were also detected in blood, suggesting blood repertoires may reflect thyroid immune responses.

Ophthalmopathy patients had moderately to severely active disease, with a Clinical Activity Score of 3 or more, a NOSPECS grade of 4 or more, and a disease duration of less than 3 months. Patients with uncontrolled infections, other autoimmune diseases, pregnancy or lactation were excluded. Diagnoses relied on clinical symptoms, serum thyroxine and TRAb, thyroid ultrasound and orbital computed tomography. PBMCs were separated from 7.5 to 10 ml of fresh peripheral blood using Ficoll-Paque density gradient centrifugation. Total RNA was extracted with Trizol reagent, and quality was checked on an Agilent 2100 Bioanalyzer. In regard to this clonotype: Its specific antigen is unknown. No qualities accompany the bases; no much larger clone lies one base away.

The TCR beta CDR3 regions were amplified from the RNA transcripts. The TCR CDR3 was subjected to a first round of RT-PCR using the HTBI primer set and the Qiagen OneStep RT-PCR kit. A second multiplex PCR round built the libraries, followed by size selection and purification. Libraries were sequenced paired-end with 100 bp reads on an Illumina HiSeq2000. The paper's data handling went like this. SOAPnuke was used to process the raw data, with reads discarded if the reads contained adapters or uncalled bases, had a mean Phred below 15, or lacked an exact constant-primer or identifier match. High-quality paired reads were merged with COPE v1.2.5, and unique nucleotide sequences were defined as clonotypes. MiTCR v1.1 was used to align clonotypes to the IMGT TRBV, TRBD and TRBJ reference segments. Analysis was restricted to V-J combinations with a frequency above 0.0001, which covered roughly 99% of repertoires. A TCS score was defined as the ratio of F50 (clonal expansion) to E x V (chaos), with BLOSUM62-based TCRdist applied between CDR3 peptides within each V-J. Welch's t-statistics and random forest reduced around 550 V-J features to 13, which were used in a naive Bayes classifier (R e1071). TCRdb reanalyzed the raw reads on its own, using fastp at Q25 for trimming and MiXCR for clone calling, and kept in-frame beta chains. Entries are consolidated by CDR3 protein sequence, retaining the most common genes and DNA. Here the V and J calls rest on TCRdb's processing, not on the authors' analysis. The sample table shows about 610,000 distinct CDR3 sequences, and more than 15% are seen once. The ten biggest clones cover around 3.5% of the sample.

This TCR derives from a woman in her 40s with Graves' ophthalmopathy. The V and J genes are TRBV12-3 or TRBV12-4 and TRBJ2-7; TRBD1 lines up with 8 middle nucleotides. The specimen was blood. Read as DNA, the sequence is TGTGCCAGCAGTTCGACTGAGACAGGGGACTACGAGCAGTACTTC. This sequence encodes CASSSTETGDYEQYF.